This TCR beta chain was recorded in a study of OX40 agonist ivuxolimab in advanced cancers. Study in general: Hepatocellular carcinoma, melanoma, renal cell or head and neck cancer occurred in dose-escalation patients. Study results and limitations: Expanded clones belonging to CD8+ T cells outnumbered, on average, those of CD4+.

The V and J ends lost 6 bases and 4 bases, in that order; junction bases with no gene match: 6. The length of the CDR3 is 14 residues. Germline V CDR1 and CDR2: MNHEY, SVGAGI. Comments on this clone: The antigen is undetermined.

Clones were sequenced by immunoSEQ multiplex PCR, and TCRdb holds only the in-frame ones, with some missing. The table has around 77,000 clones, around nine tenths seen once. This clonotype originated in an adult with an advanced solid tumor such as melanoma, head and neck, liver or kidney cancer. The chain combines TRBV6-5 with TRBJ2-5, with 9 bases matching TRBD2. The sequences come from CD4+ or CD8+ T cells sorted from blood, collected in a trial of the OX40 agonist ivuxolimab. The CDR3 DNA follows: TGTGCCAGCAGCTACGCGGGAGGGGGAGAGACCCAGTACTTC. Translating it yields CASSYAGGGETQYF.